A selection of T cell receptor beta chains follows, all from one sample in a study. TCRdb itself ran the 5' RACE reads through MiXCR, one entry per CDR3 protein. The sample lists 62,000 or so distinct CDR3 sequences; roughly 30% were seen once. Material for sequencing was tumor-infiltrating naive CD4+ T cells sorted from the breast tumor. The receptors were sampled from a female donor with breast cancer. CDR3s include the opening cysteine and the closing phenylalanine or tryptophan. A D gene is named only where the DNA matches it firmly. Clone size appears in some rows only: once, few, many, or a class for an expanded clone.

D: TRBD2; J: TRBJ2-7; V: TRBV20-1; size: -; DNA: TGCAGTGCAAGACCGACTAGCGGGAGGAACGAGCAGTACTTC; CDR3: CSARPTSGRNEQYF
D: -; J: TRBJ1-5; V: TRBV20-1; size: -; DNA: TGCAGTGCTAGACAGGTGGACAATCAGCCCCAGCATTTT; CDR3: CSARQVDNQPQHF
D: TRBD2; J: TRBJ2-3; V: TRBV7-9; size: many; DNA: TGTGCCAGCAGCTTGCGGGGGGAACTCGGTACGCAGTATTTT; CDR3: CASSLRGELGTQYF
D: -; J: TRBJ2-7; V: TRBV6-1; size: many; DNA: TGTGCCAGCAGCCCGACCGGGACACCCACCTACGAGCAGTACTTC; CDR3: CASSPTGTPTYEQYF
D: -; J: TRBJ2-4; V: TRBV7-2; size: few; DNA: TGTGCCAGCAGCTTAGCTTATTCACGGAGCAAAAACATTCAGTACTTC; CDR3: CASSLAYSRSKNIQYF
D: TRBD2; J: TRBJ2-1; V: TRBV6-2/TRBV6-3; size: -; DNA: TGTGCCGGCAGTTACCTAGGACTAGCCGGCAATGAGCAGTTCTTC; CDR3: CAGSYLGLAGNEQFF
D: TRBD1; J: TRBJ1-1; V: TRBV7-2; size: -; DNA: TGTGCCAGCAGCTTCGTCAGGGGGCAGGGAGCTTTCTTT; CDR3: CASSFVRGQGAFF
D: TRBD1; J: TRBJ2-1; V: TRBV12-3/TRBV12-4; size: many; DNA: TGTGCCAGCAGTCGACAGGGTAATGAGCAGTTCTTC; CDR3: CASSRQGNEQFF
D: TRBD1; J: TRBJ1-2; V: TRBV10-1; size: once; DNA: TGCGCCAGCAGATATGACAGGGCCATAGACAGGGGGGACGGCTACACCTTC; CDR3: CASRYDRAIDRGDGYTF
D: -; J: TRBJ1-1; V: TRBV11-2; size: -; DNA: TGTGCCAGCAGCCCTAGGGTCATACAGAACACTGAAGCTTTCTTT; CDR3: CASSPRVIQNTEAFF
D: -; J: TRBJ2-7; V: TRBV7-7; size: few; DNA: TGTGCTAGCAGCCCCCGCGGAGGGACCGAGCAGTACTTC; CDR3: CASSPRGGTEQYF
D: TRBD2; J: TRBJ2-2; V: TRBV7-2; size: -; DNA: TGTGCCAGCAGCTTAAAAGGTTCCAGGGGACTAGACCTCACCGGGGAGCTGTTTTTT; CDR3: CASSLKGSRGLDLTGELFF
D: -; J: TRBJ1-5; V: TRBV29-1; size: -; DNA: TGCAGCGTTGGTGTGGGGCCTAATCAGCCCCAGCATTTT; CDR3: CSVGVGPNQPQHF
D: TRBD1; J: TRBJ2-2; V: TRBV7-8; size: few; DNA: TGTGCCAGCAGCTTCGCCAACAGGGGGCTAGGCACCGGGGAGCTGTTTTTT; CDR3: CASSFANRGLGTGELFF
D: TRBD1; J: TRBJ1-1; V: TRBV27; size: -; DNA: TGTGCCAGCAGTTTAAAGCAGGGGGCGATTCAGGCTTTCTTT; CDR3: CASSLKQGAIQAFF
D: TRBD2; J: TRBJ2-7; V: TRBV7-2; size: medium-sized; DNA: TGTGCCAGCAGCTTACGCGGGGGCGAGCAGTACTTC; CDR3: CASSLRGGEQYF
D: -; J: TRBJ1-2; V: TRBV12-3/TRBV12-4; size: once; DNA: TGTGCCAGCACCCCTGGGAGTGGTGGCTACACCTTC; CDR3: CASTPGSGGYTF
D: TRBD2; J: TRBJ2-1; V: TRBV11-3; size: -; DNA: TGTGCCAGCAGCTCAGCGGGGACTAGTTCAGTGAGGGAAGACAATGAGCAGTTCTTC; CDR3: CASSSAGTSSVREDNEQFF
D: -; J: TRBJ1-6; V: TRBV7-2; size: -; DNA: TGTGCCAGCAGCTTGACCCTCAGGGATTCACCCCTCCACTTT; CDR3: CASSLTLRDSPLHF
D: TRBD1; J: TRBJ1-1; V: TRBV6-2/TRBV6-3; size: -; DNA: TGTGCCAGCAGTCGACAGGGAGGGACTGAAGCTTTCTTT; CDR3: CASSRQGGTEAFF
D: -; J: TRBJ1-3; V: TRBV30; size: -; DNA: TGTGCCTGGAGTTTAAACTCTGGAAACACCATATATTTT; CDR3: CAWSLNSGNTIYF
D: -; J: TRBJ2-3; V: TRBV6-2/TRBV6-3; size: -; DNA: TGTGCCAGCACCGAGGGGGGGGTGAGCACAGATACGCAGTATTTT; CDR3: CASTEGGVSTDTQYF
D: TRBD2; J: TRBJ2-4; V: TRBV5-1; size: few; DNA: TGCGCCAGCAGAGCGGGAGGGGGCATTCAGTACTTC; CDR3: CASRAGGGIQYF
D: TRBD1; J: TRBJ2-5; V: TRBV20-1; size: -; DNA: TGCAGTGCGTGGGACAGGGGAGAGACCCAGTACTTC; CDR3: CSAWDRGETQYF
D: -; J: TRBJ1-1; V: TRBV28; size: once; DNA: TGTGCCAGCAGTTCAGGGATTGAAGCTTTCTTT; CDR3: CASSSGIEAFF
D: -; J: TRBJ1-2; V: TRBV5-1; size: -; DNA: TGCGCCAGCAGCTCTGCCGCAGGGAACTATGGCTACACCTTC; CDR3: CASSSAAGNYGYTF
D: TRBD1; J: TRBJ1-2; V: TRBV12-3/TRBV12-4; size: many; DNA: TGTGCCAGCACCACACGGGACAGGGATGGCTACACCTTC; CDR3: CASTTRDRDGYTF
D: -; J: TRBJ2-5; V: TRBV24-1; size: -; DNA: TGTGCCACCAGTGTTGGAGGGTCCGGGGAGACCCAGTACTTC; CDR3: CATSVGGSGETQYF
D: -; J: TRBJ1-2; V: TRBV5-1; size: -; DNA: TGCGCCAGCAGCTTCGGGGGGGACGGCTACACCTTC; CDR3: CASSFGGDGYTF
D: -; J: TRBJ2-3; V: TRBV7-9; size: -; DNA: TGTGCCAGCAGCTTAGAGCGGGGCACAGATACGCAGTATTTT; CDR3: CASSLERGTDTQYF
D: -; J: TRBJ1-6; V: TRBV20-1; size: few; DNA: TGCAGTGCCGGAGCGTCCAGGGAGAATTCACCCCTCCACTTT; CDR3: CSAGASRENSPLHF
D: TRBD1; J: TRBJ2-1; V: TRBV4-1; size: -; DNA: TGCGCCAGCAGCCAGGGGTTGGGACAGGGGGCAAATGAGCAGTTCTTC; CDR3: CASSQGLGQGANEQFF
D: -; J: TRBJ2-5; V: TRBV28; size: -; DNA: TGTGCCAGCAGTGTGACAGAGATAGAGACCCAGTACTTC; CDR3: CASSVTEIETQYF
D: -; J: TRBJ2-2; V: TRBV12-3/TRBV12-4; size: -; DNA: TGTGCCAGCAGTTACTACAGAAGCACCGGGGAGCTGTTTTTT; CDR3: CASSYYRSTGELFF
D: TRBD1; J: TRBJ1-1; V: TRBV7-9; size: -; DNA: TGTGCCAGCAGCGACAGGGTTTACACTGAAGCTTTCTTT; CDR3: CASSDRVYTEAFF
D: TRBD1; J: TRBJ2-7; V: TRBV10-3; size: -; DNA: TGTGCCATCAGTGGGGGGGACAGGGTACAGCAGTACTTC; CDR3: CAISGGDRVQQYF
D: -; J: TRBJ2-1; V: TRBV3-1; size: few; DNA: TGTGCCAGCAGCCAACGATTTGGGGGGAGAGGGCAGTTCTTC; CDR3: CASSQRFGGRGQFF
D: -; J: TRBJ1-2; V: TRBV5-1; size: -; DNA: TGCGCCAGCAGCTCCTCCACTTATGGCTACACCTTC; CDR3: CASSSSTYGYTF
D: -; J: TRBJ1-5; V: TRBV10-3; size: few; DNA: TGTGCCATCAGCGAGGGGGGGGCGAACAATCAGCCCCAGCATTTT; CDR3: CAISEGGANNQPQHF
D: TRBD1; J: TRBJ1-2; V: TRBV7-8; size: few; DNA: TGTGCCAGCAGCTTATACAAGGGGGCAATCGATGGCTACACCTTC; CDR3: CASSLYKGAIDGYTF
D: TRBD1; J: TRBJ2-7; V: TRBV29-1; size: -; DNA: TGCAGCGCCGGGGACAGCTACGAGCAGTACTTC; CDR3: CSAGDSYEQYF
D: -; J: TRBJ2-4; V: TRBV5-1; size: -; DNA: TGCGCCAGCAGGTCGGGACTGATGGCGGACATTCAGTACTTC; CDR3: CASRSGLMADIQYF
D: -; J: TRBJ2-3; V: TRBV4-1; size: -; DNA: TGCGCCAGCAGCCAAGTCGTGGTCCCAGATACGCAGTATTTT; CDR3: CASSQVVVPDTQYF
D: TRBD1; J: TRBJ1-1; V: TRBV6-2/TRBV6-3; size: -; DNA: TGTGCCAGCAGTAGGGACAGCGGCGAAATGAACACTGAAGCTTTCTTT; CDR3: CASSRDSGEMNTEAFF
D: -; J: TRBJ2-2; V: TRBV4-2; size: -; DNA: TGTGCCAGCAGCCTGGAGGGGGCGGGAACCGGGGAGCTGTTTTTT; CDR3: CASSLEGAGTGELFF
D: -; J: TRBJ1-1; V: TRBV5-6; size: -; DNA: TGTGCCAGCAGCGGATTTACTGAAGCTTTCTTT; CDR3: CASSGFTEAFF
D: -; J: TRBJ1-2; V: TRBV4-2; size: many; DNA: TGTGCCAGCAGTTCACTGGGGGGAAACTATGGCTACACCTTC; CDR3: CASSSLGGNYGYTF
D: TRBD2; J: TRBJ2-3; V: TRBV5-1; size: -; DNA: TGCGCCAGCAGCTTGGCCGCGGCGGGAGAAACAGATACGCAGTATTTT; CDR3: CASSLAAAGETDTQYF
D: -; J: TRBJ2-4; V: TRBV20-1; size: -; DNA: TGCAGTGCTAGAGACAGGGTGAACATTCAGTACTTC; CDR3: CSARDRVNIQYF
D: -; J: TRBJ2-4; V: TRBV6-2/TRBV6-3; size: few; DNA: TGTGCCAGCAGTCCCCCGAAAAACATTCAGTACTTC; CDR3: CASSPPKNIQYF
D: TRBD1; J: TRBJ2-1; V: TRBV7-3; size: once; DNA: TGTGCCAGCAGCGACAGGGGCAATGAGCAGTTCTTC; CDR3: CASSDRGNEQFF
D: -; J: TRBJ2-5; V: TRBV5-1; size: -; DNA: TGCGCCAGTGGGCAAGAGACCCAGTACTTC; CDR3: CASGQETQYF
D: TRBD1; J: TRBJ2-7; V: TRBV14; size: few; DNA: TGTGCCAGCAGTCGGGACAGGGTAGACGAGCAGTACTTC; CDR3: CASSRDRVDEQYF